The 9 T cell receptor beta chains below come from one sample, sequenced in a study of a mutant IDH1 vaccine in newly diagnosed glioma. Stated time point: week 5, during vaccination. Each dose of the vaccine consisted of 300 ug of mutant IDH1 20-mer peptide, with topical imiquimod. No antigen has been identified for these receptors. Clones were sequenced by immunoSEQ multiplex PCR, and TCRdb holds only the in-frame ones, with some missing. The top ten clones hold around 7% of a sample with over 45,000 clones, around four fifths of them seen once. The source was PBMCs, collected from a glioma patient whose treatment included an IDH1 peptide vaccine. These receptors were collected from a woman between 45 and 65 years old with glioma.

The genes are TRBV5-1 and TRBJ2-3, with D hard to call. This CDR3 spans 12 amino acids. Trimming removed 5 bases from V and 1 base from J, with 5 bases in between. Germline loops: CDR1 SGHRS, CDR2 YFSETQ. As DNA, the CDR3 is TGCGCCAGCAGAGGCGGCACAGATACGCAGTATTTT. Translated, it gives CASRGGTDTQYF.

This chain uses TRBV27 with TRBJ2-3; the D gene could be TRBD1 or TRBD2 (5 bases each). Germline CDR1 is MNHEY and CDR2 is SMNVEV (reference sequence). The CDR3 extends over 12 amino acids. Trimming stripped 5 bases from V and 9 bases from J, with 12 bases between. In nucleotides, the CDR3 is TGTGCCAGCAGTCGGGACGAACTAACGCAGTATTTT. It specifies CASSRDELTQYF.

The chain's CDR3 is CASSIAGRYGYTF. DNA for the CDR3: TGTGCCAGTAGTATAGCGGGGCGCTATGGCTACACCTTC. The gene calls are TRBV19 and TRBJ1-2, with D possibly matching TRBD1 (5 bases). Germline V gives CDR1 LNHDA, CDR2 SQIVND (reference sequence). V lost 1 base and J lost 4, with 7 bases in between. This CDR3 is built from 13 residues.

The rearrangement joins TRBV5-1 to TRBJ1-5; 8 bases align to TRBD1. With 4 bases clipped from V and 8 bases from J, the junction kept 5 bases outside the gene matches. Germline CDR1 SGHRS, CDR2 YFSETQ. CDR3 length equals 13 residues. The CDR3 sequence: CASSTTGVEPQHF. The CDR3 DNA sequence: TGCGCCAGCAGCACGACAGGGGTTGAGCCCCAGCATTTT.

This clone appeared once. CDR3 DNA sequence: TGTGCCAGCAGTTGGGGGACAGTGAACACTGAAGCTTTCTTT. It is translated as CASSWGTVNTEAFF. This rearrangement joins TRBV27 to TRBJ1-1; TRBD1 agrees at 7 bases. The CDR3 is 14 amino acids. V shed 4 bases, J shed 0 bases, and the junction held 2 bases outside the gene matches. In germline, CDR1 is MNHEY, CDR2 SMNVEV (reference sequence).

J is TRBJ1-4 and V is TRBV6-1, with D possibly matching TRBD1 (5 bases). Germline-derived CDR1 and CDR2 are MNHNS and SASEGT. This CDR3 is built from 14 residues. With 8 bases removed from V and 7 bases from J, the gap between germline ends came to 17 bases. The CDR3 sequence is CASALTGTSEKLFF. DNA for the CDR3: TGTGCCAGCGCCCTGACGGGGACCAGTGAAAAACTGTTTTTT.

This chain joins TRBV4-2 and TRBJ2-7; 8 bases agree with TRBD1. CDR3 length: 16 amino acids. From germline, CDR1 is LGHNA and CDR2 YNFKEQ. With 0 bases clipped from V and 5 bases from J, the junction kept 9 bases outside the gene matches. CDR3 region: CASSQDVGQGGNEQYF. CDR3 nucleotides: TGTGCCAGCAGCCAAGATGTCGGACAGGGTGGCAACGAGCAGTACTTC.

The rearrangement uses TRBV5-6 and TRBJ2-7; the match to TRBD1 covers 9 bases. Germline CDR1 and CDR2: SGHDT and YYEEEE. This CDR3 is built from 14 residues. V was pared by 3 bases and J by 6 bases, with 7 bases of the junction left unmatched. The DNA of the CDR3 is TGTGCCAGCAGCTCGATACAGGGGGCTCTCGAGCAGTACTTC. Amino acid sequence: CASSSIQGALEQYF.

The chain uses TRBV3-1 (or the pseudogene TRBV3-2) and TRBJ2-5; no definite D call. The CDR3 length is 9 residues. Looked up from germline, CDR1 is LGHDT and CDR2 is YNNKEL (reference sequence). Between the trimmed V and J ends, which lost 8 bases and 5 bases, there was a span of 3 bases. The CDR3 reads CASGETQYF. CDR3 bases: TGTGCCAGCGGGGAGACCCAGTACTTC.